The entry below gives a single T cell receptor beta chain sequence along with its context. What it recognizes is unknown. Germline lookup yields CDR1 MNHEY and CDR2 SMNVEV (reference sequence). With V trimmed by 5 bases and J by 5 bases, 12 bases remained unmatched. This CDR3 is built from 16 residues. This specimen comes from a study of post-analysis software for immune sequencing data. Study background: The disease courses spanned relapsing-remitting, secondary progressive and progressive-relapsing forms of multiple sclerosis.

Study-level results: Multiple sclerosis was associated with a significant reduction in normalized Chao1 diversity relative to controls. The five TRBV segments detected at higher frequency in patients than in controls included TRBV5-6, TRBV5-1 and TRBV20-1. The F measure placed samples prepared in the same batch into strongly shared clusters.

Libraries were made from TCR beta cDNA, and they carried unique molecular identifiers. A single record per CDR3 protein comes from TCRdb applying MiXCR to the PCR reads. This sample yields roughly 430,000 distinct CDR3 sequences, of which 30% to 45% are seen a single time; roughly 8.2% belongs to the top ten. V is TRBV27 and J is TRBJ2-1, with TRBD2 matching 7 bases. The sequenced sample was blood. The source of this sequence is a girl aged 2 to 10 with multiple sclerosis. CDR3 in amino acids: CASSLGSSGTDNEQFF. The CDR3 DNA sequence: TGTGCCAGCAGTCTCGGTTCTAGCGGAACAGACAATGAGCAGTTCTTC.